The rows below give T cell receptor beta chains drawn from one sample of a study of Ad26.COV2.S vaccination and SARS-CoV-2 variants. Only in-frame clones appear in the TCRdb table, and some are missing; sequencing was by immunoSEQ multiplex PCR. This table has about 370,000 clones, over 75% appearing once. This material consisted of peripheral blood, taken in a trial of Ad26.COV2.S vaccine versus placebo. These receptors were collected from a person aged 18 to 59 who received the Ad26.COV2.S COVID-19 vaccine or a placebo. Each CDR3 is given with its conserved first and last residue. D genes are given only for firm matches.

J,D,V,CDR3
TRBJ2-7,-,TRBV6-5,CASGVLEPGEQYF
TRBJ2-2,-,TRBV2,CASSVKQANTGELFF
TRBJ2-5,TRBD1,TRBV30,CAWEGAGETQYF
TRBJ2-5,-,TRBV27,CASSLPGTPGTQYF
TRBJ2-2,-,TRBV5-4,CASSLWALTGELFF
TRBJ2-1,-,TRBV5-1,CASSLPGEQFF
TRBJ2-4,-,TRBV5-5,CASSLLLSQATKNIQYF
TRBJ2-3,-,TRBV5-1,CASRREQGALTDTQYF
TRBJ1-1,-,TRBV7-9,CATRREHTEAFF
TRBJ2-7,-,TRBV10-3,CAISDKGQGSREQYF
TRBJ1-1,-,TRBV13,CASSLSGGTEAFF
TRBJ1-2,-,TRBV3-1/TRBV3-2,CASSQNAAGGSGYTF
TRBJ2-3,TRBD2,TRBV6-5,CASSPREGRGTQYF
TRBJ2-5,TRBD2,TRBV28,CASIKLAGDRETQYF
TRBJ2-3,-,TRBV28,CASSLSGDFQDTQYF
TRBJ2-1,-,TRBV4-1,CASSHYGTPRDEQFF
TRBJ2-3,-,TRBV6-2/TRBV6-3,CASSSPPRDTQYF
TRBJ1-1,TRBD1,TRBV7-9,CASSLPTGVNTEAFF
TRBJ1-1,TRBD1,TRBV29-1,CSVSTGGTEAFF
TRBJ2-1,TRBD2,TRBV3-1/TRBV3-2,CASSPGGGWGNEQFF
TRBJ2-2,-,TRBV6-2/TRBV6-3,CASSYRRTLPGAGELFF
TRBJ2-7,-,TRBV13,CASSLDSYEQYF
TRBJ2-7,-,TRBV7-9,CASSSPSSYEQYF
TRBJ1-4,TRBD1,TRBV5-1,CASSLDRGNTNEKLFF
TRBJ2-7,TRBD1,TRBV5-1,CASSGGTGGRSRSSYEQYF
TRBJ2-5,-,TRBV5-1,CASSSRQLQETQYF
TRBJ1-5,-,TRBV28,CASGPRGRPQHF
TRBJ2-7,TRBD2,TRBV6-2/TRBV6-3,CASSRPGLAGFYEQYF
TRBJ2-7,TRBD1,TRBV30,CAWSLGQGSSYEQYF
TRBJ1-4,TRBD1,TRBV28,CASSPQDRGKEKLFF
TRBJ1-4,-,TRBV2,CASSGRGGNEKLFF
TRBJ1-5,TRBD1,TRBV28,CASSLFETGAPYSNQPQHF